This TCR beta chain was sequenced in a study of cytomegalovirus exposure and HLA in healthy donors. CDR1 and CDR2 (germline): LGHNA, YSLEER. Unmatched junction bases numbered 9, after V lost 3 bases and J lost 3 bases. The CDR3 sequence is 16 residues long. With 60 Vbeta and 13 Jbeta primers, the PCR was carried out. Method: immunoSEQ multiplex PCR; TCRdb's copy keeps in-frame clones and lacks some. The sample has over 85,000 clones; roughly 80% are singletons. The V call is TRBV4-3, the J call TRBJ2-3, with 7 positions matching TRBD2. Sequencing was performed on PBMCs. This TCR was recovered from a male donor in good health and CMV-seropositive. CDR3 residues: CASSQNPGLNTDTQYF. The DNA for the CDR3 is TGCGCCAGCAGCCAGAACCCGGGACTAAATACAGATACGCAGTATTTT.